One sample yielded the 32 T cell receptor beta chains listed below, sequenced in a study of T cell changes during pregnancy in multiple sclerosis. Some clones are missing from TCRdb's copy, which holds only in-frame ones; the method was immunoSEQ multiplex PCR. The sample gives 70,000 to 100,000 clones, 90% to 95% of which show up once; roughly 2.2% is in the top ten. This sample comprised peripheral blood, obtained in the third trimester of pregnancy. These receptors all come from a female donor with multiple sclerosis, enrolled in a pregnancy study.

This chain uses TRBV19 with TRBJ2-2; D perhaps matches TRBD2 (6 bases). The ends were cut back, 4 bases at V and 2 bases at J, with 14 bases in the middle. Germline loops: CDR1 LNHDA, CDR2 SQIVND (reference sequence). CDR3 length: 16 amino acids. The CDR3 coding sequence is TGTGCCAGTAGTACAAAACTAGCTCTCAACACCGGGGAGCTGTTTTTT. Translating gives CASSTKLALNTGELFF.

The J gene is TRBJ2-1, the V gene TRBV5-8; TRBD2 might be the D (6 bases). The CDR3 sequence is 15 residues long. Germline-derived CDR1 and CDR2 are SGHTS and YDEGEE. V lost 4 bases to trimming and J lost 5 bases, with 16 bases between them. As DNA, the CDR3 is TGTGCCAGCAGCGGATCCCTTGGAGGGAACAATGAGCAGTTCTTC. Protein product: CASSGSLGGNNEQFF.

This chain links TRBV10-3 with TRBJ2-7, with TRBD2 as a possible D gene (5 bases). V lost 6 bases and J 7 bases, leaving 16 bases between the germline ends. This CDR3 spans 13 amino acids. CDR1 and CDR2 (germline): ENHRY, SYGVKD. CDR3 sequence reads: CAISIATAREQYF. The CDR3 nucleotides read TGTGCCATCAGCATAGCGACGGCACGGGAGCAGTACTTC.

The chain links TRBV6-1 to TRBJ2-1, with D possibly being TRBD2 (5 bases). Per the germline V gene, CDR1 is MNHNS and CDR2 is SASEGT. CDR3 length: 15 residues. Deletions cut 6 bases from V and 0 bases from J, with 12 bases between. The CDR3 nucleotides read TGTGCCAGCAGGGCGGGTAGGAGCTCCTACAATGAGCAGTTCTTC. Translated, it gives CASRAGRSSYNEQFF.

V usage is TRBV28 and J usage is TRBJ2-1; 9 nucleotides agree with TRBD2. J was trimmed by 9 bases and V by 2 bases; bases with no gene match: 5. CDR1 and CDR2 (germline): MDHEN, SYDVKM. This CDR3 comprises 14 residues. The CDR3 DNA sequence: TGTGCCAGCAGTTTAGGCGGGAGGGTAGGTGAGCAGTTCTTC. This gives the protein CASSLGGRVGEQFF.

This chain joins TRBV27 and TRBJ2-7; 8 bases are a match to TRBD1. This CDR3 has 14 residues. With V trimmed by 5 bases and J by 7 bases, 10 bases remained unmatched. CDR1 is MNHEY and CDR2 is SMNVEV in the germline V gene (reference sequence). In DNA, the CDR3 is TGTGCCAGCAGTCGGACAGGGTCCGGGGTTGAGCAGTACTTC. Protein product: CASSRTGSGVEQYF.

CDR3 residues: CASSLGTTWDNEQFF. CDR3 coding DNA: TGTGCCAGCAGTTTGGGGACTACCTGGGACAATGAGCAGTTCTTC. The V gene is TRBV28, the J gene TRBJ2-1; 7 bases line up with TRBD2. This CDR3 contains 15 residues. V lost 3 bases, J lost 5 bases, and 7 bases stayed unmatched. Germline V gene data show CDR1 as MDHEN and CDR2 as SYDVKM.

The J gene is TRBJ2-7, the V gene TRBV27, with 10 bases fitting TRBD1. Trimming at V came to 5 bases and at J to 7 bases, leaving 11 bases not matched to a gene. The germline V gene encodes CDR1 MNHEY and CDR2 SMNVEV (reference sequence). This CDR3 region has 15 residues. In DNA, the CDR3 is TGTGCCAGCAGTCGGGGACAGGGGCGCTTTTGGGAGCAGTACTTC. It encodes CASSRGQGRFWEQYF.

The chain is built from TRBV18 and TRBJ2-1; unclear D gene. This CDR3 has 15 residues. The V end was cut by 1 base, the J end by 2 bases, with 9 bases between. Germline V gene sequence: CDR1 KGHSH, CDR2 LQKENI. The CDR3: CASSPRRNPYNEQFF. The CDR3 DNA is TGTGCCAGCTCACCACGGCGGAACCCCTACAATGAGCAGTTCTTC.

The chain carries TRBV29-1 and TRBJ2-2; 10 positions agree with TRBD2. The CDR3 contains 16 residues. V gave up 4 bases and J gave up 1 base; unmatched junction bases: 6. The germline CDR1 and CDR2 sequences are SQVTM and ANQGSEA. The CDR3 DNA reads TGCAGCGTTGGAGCGAGACTAGCGGGGAACACCGGGGAGCTGTTTTTT. Protein sequence: CSVGARLAGNTGELFF.

The V gene is TRBV28, the J gene TRBJ1-1; the D gene is possibly TRBD1 (6 bases). CDR3 size: 11 residues. V dropped 8 bases and J dropped 5 bases, with 9 bases sitting between them. Germline assignment: CDR1 MDHEN and CDR2 SYDVKM. The CDR3 DNA reads as TGTGCCAGCGCGCAGGGGACTGAAGCTTTCTTT. It yields the protein CASAQGTEAFF.

This clone was observed once. This chain joins TRBV6-5 and TRBJ2-1, with D possibly TRBD2 on 5 matching bases. The germline V gene has CDR1 MNHEY and CDR2 SVGAGI. Deletions cut 5 bases from V and 14 bases from J, with 19 bases between. The CDR3 extends over 13 amino acids. The CDR3 loop is CASSVARDNREFF. CDR3 bases: TGTGCCAGCAGTGTAGCCCGGGATAACCGCGAGTTCTTC.

This chain links TRBV5-1 with TRBJ2-7, with TRBD2 as a possible D gene (7 bases). V was pared by 3 bases and J by 3 bases, with 13 bases between. Germline-derived CDR1 and CDR2 are SGHRS and YFSETQ. The CDR3 runs 14 residues. The CDR3 is CASSSGGLGYEQYF. In DNA, the CDR3 is TGCGCCAGCAGCTCGGGGGGCTTGGGCTACGAGCAGTACTTC.

The chain recombines TRBV30 with TRBJ2-2, with D tentatively TRBD1 (6 bases). This CDR3 comprises 16 residues. In germline, CDR1 is GTSNPN, CDR2 SVGIG (reference sequence). V lost 0 bases and J 0 bases, leaving 11 bases between the germline ends. The CDR3 loop is CAWSVLGHSNTGELFF. CDR3 coding DNA: TGTGCCTGGAGTGTATTGGGACACTCGAACACCGGGGAGCTGTTTTTT.

J is TRBJ2-3 and V is TRBV28, with 12 bases aligning to TRBD2. The CDR3 length is 19 residues. CDR1 is MDHEN, CDR2 SYDVKM, per germline. The trim removed 7 bases at V and 3 bases at J, leaving 17 bases unmatched. CDR3 region: CASTLGTGSTSGRTDTQYF. The CDR3, as DNA: TGTGCCAGCACCCTCGGGACAGGTTCAACTAGCGGGAGGACAGATACGCAGTATTTT.

The CDR3 DNA reads as TGTGCCAGCAGCTTACAGGCGGGGCTTGATGGCTACACCTTC. It specifies CASSLQAGLDGYTF. The genes are TRBV7-9 and TRBJ1-2, with D possibly being TRBD1 (5 bases). Per germline, CDR1 SEHNR and CDR2 FQNEAQ (reference sequence). This CDR3 region has 14 residues. V gave up 2 bases and J gave up 6 bases, with 13 bases separating them.

This clone was observed a single time. The genes are TRBV6-5 and TRBJ1-2; 7 bases agree with TRBD1. This CDR3 is built from 15 residues. V dropped 6 bases and J dropped 4; count of bases not matched to a gene: 11. Germline CDR1 and CDR2: MNHEY and SVGAGI. The CDR3 sequence is CASSFVPGQFYGYTF. The CDR3 nucleotides are TGTGCCAGCAGCTTCGTTCCGGGACAGTTCTATGGCTACACCTTC.

The chain combines TRBV25-1 with TRBJ2-1; 11 positions match TRBD1. Trimming at V came to 2 bases and at J to 4 bases, leaving 4 bases not matched to a gene. Germline V lookup: CDR1 MGHDK, CDR2 SYGVNS. CDR3 size: 16 residues. For the CDR3, the DNA is TGTGCCAGCAGTGAAGGACAGGGGGCGATTTACAATGAGCAGTTCTTC. It codes for CASSEGQGAIYNEQFF.

The chain joins TRBV7-8 to TRBJ1-1; a possible D gene is TRBD1 (6 bases). CDR3 size: 15 residues. Germline CDR1 and CDR2: SGHVS and FQNEAQ. Between the trimmed V and J ends, which lost 0 bases and 1 base, there was a span of 9 bases. In DNA, the CDR3 is TGTGCCAGCAGCTTAGCCGGGACAACGAACACTGAAGCTTTCTTT. Protein: CASSLAGTTNTEAFF.

The chain employs TRBV7-2 and TRBJ2-1; 7 bases map to TRBD2. The CDR3 runs 15 residues. The germline V gene encodes CDR1 SGHTA and CDR2 FQGNSA. J lost 4 bases, V lost 2 bases, and 5 bases had no gene match. CDR3 amino acids: CASSLLAVNYNEQFF. The CDR3 DNA reads TGTGCCAGCAGCTTACTAGCGGTGAATTACAATGAGCAGTTCTTC.

V usage is TRBV27 and J usage is TRBJ1-2; tentatively, D is TRBD1 (5 bases). This CDR3 region has 14 residues. Trimming took off 4 bases at V and 8 bases at J, with 17 bases between the two ends. Germline V CDR1 and CDR2: MNHEY, SMNVEV (reference sequence). The CDR3 sequence: CASSSGRPQEGYTF. The CDR3 region has the DNA TGTGCCAGCAGTTCTGGACGGCCACAGGAGGGCTACACCTTC.

In its sample, this clone was seen once. V usage is TRBV25-1 and J usage is TRBJ2-5; 8 positions agree with TRBD2. After removal of 4 bases from V and 1 base from J, the junction contained 5 bases not matched to a gene. The CDR3 totals 15 residues. Germline values: CDR1 MGHDK, CDR2 SYGVNS. CDR3 residues: CASSAWAGGQETQYF. The CDR3 nucleotides read TGTGCCAGCAGTGCCTGGGCGGGAGGCCAAGAGACCCAGTACTTC.

V is TRBV2 and J is TRBJ1-1; no reliable D call. Germline CDR1 SNHLY, CDR2 FYNNEI. The CDR3 length is 12 residues. V was clipped by 4 bases and J by 2 bases, with 5 bases between them. The CDR3, as DNA: TGTGCCAGCAGTGCCAGAAACACTGAAGCTTTCTTT. It is translated as CASSARNTEAFF.

This rearrangement joins TRBV5-4 to TRBJ1-2; unclear D gene. V lost 0 bases and J 1 base, leaving 19 bases between the germline ends. CDR1 and CDR2 (germline): SGHNT, YYREEE (reference sequence). The CDR3 contains 18 residues. This CDR3 reads CASSLDGPLTFFNYGYTF. The DNA for the CDR3 is TGTGCCAGCAGCTTGGATGGGCCCCTCACCTTTTTTAACTATGGCTACACCTTC.

The V and J genes are TRBV28 and TRBJ2-1; 7 positions match TRBD1. CDR3 size: 16 residues. V trimming: 5 bases; J trimming: 6 bases; junction bases outside the gene matches: 13. The germline V gene encodes CDR1 MDHEN and CDR2 SYDVKM. The CDR3 spells CASSTSQGLNLNEQFF. CDR3 DNA sequence: TGTGCCAGCAGTACCTCACAGGGGCTGAATCTCAATGAGCAGTTCTTC.

The rearrangement joins TRBV7-9 to TRBJ2-3, with TRBD2 as a possible D gene (6 bases). CDR3 length: 17 amino acids. The V end lost 1 base, the J end lost 2 bases, and 16 bases lay between the germline ends. Looked up from germline, CDR1 is SEHNR and CDR2 is FQNEAQ (reference sequence). CDR3 sequence reads: CASSLDILGGNTDTQYF. The DNA of the CDR3 is TGTGCCAGCAGCTTAGACATTCTGGGGGGAAACACAGATACGCAGTATTTT.

The chain carries TRBV29-1 and TRBJ2-6, with D perhaps matching TRBD2 (5 bases). Germline-derived CDR1 and CDR2 are SQVTM and ANQGSEA. Trimming took off 3 bases at V and 2 bases at J, with 8 bases between the two ends. The CDR3 has 14 residues. CDR3 nucleotides: TGCAGCGTTGATCCGGGGACTGGGGCCAACGTCCTGACTTTC. This sequence encodes CSVDPGTGANVLTF.

The chain links TRBV11-2 to TRBJ2-5, with a tentative D call TRBD2 (7 bases). Trimming removed 5 bases from V and 11 bases from J, with 24 bases in between. This CDR3 is 15 amino acids long. Germline assignment: CDR1 SGHAT and CDR2 FQNNGV. The CDR3 DNA reads as TGTGCCAGCAGCGTAGTGGGCCAGGGCAAGGGGGGGCAGTACTTC. It encodes CASSVVGQGKGGQYF.

The V gene is TRBV20-1, the J gene TRBJ2-5; possibly TRBD2 for D (6 bases). The germline CDR1 and CDR2 sequences are DFQATT and SNEGSKA (reference sequence). There are 11 residues in the CDR3. Trimming took off 6 bases at V and 5 bases at J, with 10 bases between the two ends. CDR3 sequence reads: CSAGTWETQYF. The CDR3 DNA sequence: TGCAGTGCCGGGACTTGGGAGACCCAGTACTTC.

This chain links TRBV6-6 with TRBJ2-2; perhaps TRBD2 as D (6 bases). This CDR3 is 13 amino acids long. V lost 10 bases to trimming and J lost 0 bases, with 9 bases between them. Germline V gene lookup returns CDR1 MNHNY and CDR2 SVGAGI (reference sequence). The CDR3 region has the DNA TGTGCCACTGGGGGGACGAACACCGGGGAGCTGTTTTTT. Amino acid sequence: CATGGTNTGELFF.

The rearrangement uses TRBV5-1 and TRBJ2-1; D is possibly TRBD1 (6 bases). Germline V gene sequence: CDR1 SGHRS, CDR2 YFSETQ. V dropped 7 bases and J dropped 10 bases, with 18 bases sitting between them. The CDR3 contains 13 residues. Written as DNA, the CDR3 is TGCGCCAGCGGCCCACAGGGATTACAGGAGCAGTTCTTC. This codes for CASGPQGLQEQFF.

This chain connects TRBV2 to TRBJ2-7, with no clear D. CDR3 length: 12 residues. From germline, CDR1 is SNHLY and CDR2 FYNNEI. The ends were cut back, 4 bases at V and 5 bases at J, with 9 bases in the middle. The CDR3 protein is CASSGRHHEQYF. In DNA form, the CDR3 reads TGTGCCAGCAGTGGTCGACATCACGAGCAGTACTTC. The full variable domain, in which reference TRBV2 and TRBJ2-7 provide the parts outside the CDR3, is EPEVTQTPSHQVTQMGQEVILRCVPISNHLYFYWYRQILGQKVEFLVSFYNNEISEKSEIFDDQFSVERPDGSNFTLKIRSTKLEDSAMYFCASSGRHHEQYFGPGTRLTVT.